This TCR beta chain comes out of a study of CD8 T cells in ankylosing spondylitis. General study findings and limits: Characteristic, it appeared, of ankylosing spondylitis blood was a TCR beta motif of seven or eight highly homologous variants.

The V gene lost 1 base and the J gene lost 11 bases, with 12 bases spanning the gap. CDR1 is LGHDT, CDR2 YNNKEL, per germline (reference sequence). CDR3 length: 12 amino acids. Researchers built TCR beta libraries using quantitative 5'-RACE with molecular barcodes. Via MiXCR, TCRdb re-called the 5' RACE reads, giving one row per CDR3 protein. The sample consists of roughly 150,000 distinct CDR3 sequences, under 35% of them appearing once. As to this clonotype: Its target is unknown.

The chain links TRBV3-1 to TRBJ2-7, with D hard to call. This TCR was recovered from a male donor with ankylosing spondylitis. Specimen: synovial fluid, either unsorted or a sorted T cell fraction (not recorded which). CDR3 residues: CASSQGGRKEYF. CDR3 in DNA: TGTGCCAGCAGCCAAGGAGGACGAAAGGAGTACTTC.